The entry below describes one T cell receptor (beta chain). V was shortened by 3 bases and J by 1 base, with 13 bases between the two germline ends. Germline assignment: CDR1 MDHEN and CDR2 SYDVKM. The CDR3 consists of 15 residues. This sample was included in a study of blood T cell repertoires in COVID-19. Study information: Spain, Italy and the United States supplied samples that represented acute and convalescent COVID-19. T cells, B-cell-depleted T cells, or PBMCs provided the cDNA or gDNA that served as material.

In the authors' workflow: From reference gene primer amplification, estimates of nucleated cell counts were derived. Data came from immunoSEQ multiplex PCR; TCRdb stores just in-frame clones and leaves some out. From that table come the V and J calls and clone size; the DNA was used to work out D and trimming. The data show about 60,000 clones, with 84% seen just once and less than 15% held by the top ten. Sequencing was done on a sample of peripheral blood. The clonotype was recovered from a human donor in a cohort sampled during active COVID-19. This rearrangement joins TRBV28 to TRBJ2-7, with TRBD1 as a possible D gene (6 bases). CDR3 amino acids: CASSFRGRASYEQYF. DNA for the CDR3: TGTGCCAGCAGTTTCAGGGGTAGAGCGTCCTACGAGCAGTACTTC. The full variable domain, in which reference TRBV28 and TRBJ2-7 provide the parts outside the CDR3, is DVKVTQSSRYLVKRTGEKVFLECVQDMDHENMFWYRQDPGLGLRLIYFSYDVKMKEKGDIPEGYSVSREKKERFSLILESASTNQTSMYLCASSFRGRASYEQYFGPGTRLTVT.